This T cell receptor (beta chain) was found in a study of blood T cell repertoires in COVID-19. Study in general: Both acute and convalescent COVID-19 samples were obtained from the United States, Italy and Spain. PBMCs, B-cell-depleted T cells, or T cells were the source of the cDNA or gDNA that made up the material.

Per the authors' pipeline: Reference gene primers were amplified, and this amplification served to estimate nucleated cell counts. The table came from immunoSEQ multiplex PCR; TCRdb's copy has only in-frame clones and leaves some out. Clone size and V and J calls were adopted from that table, with D and trimming inferred from the DNA. The profile shows 30,000 to 45,000 clones, roughly 80% of them singletons. In its sample, this clone was seen a few times. Sequenced: peripheral blood. The origin of this receptor is a man aged 80 or over with active or convalescent COVID-19.

This CDR3 reads CASSMLVETQYF. Here the CDR3 DNA reads TGTGCCAGCAGCATGCTAGTAGAGACCCAGTACTTC. The genes are TRBV7-8 and TRBJ2-5; no firm D call. V was cut by 5 bases and J by 4 bases, with 8 bases left in between. Germline V gives CDR1 SGHVS, CDR2 FQNEAQ. The CDR3 totals 12 residues.